This TCR beta chain emerged from a study of T cell clones after liver transplantation. Study-level information: A pre-transplant mixed lymphocyte reaction with TCRbeta sequencing defined graft-donor-reactive clones followed in post-transplant blood. Graft-donor-reactive sequences were compared with third-party-reactive TCRbeta sequences from pre-transplant mixed lymphocyte reactions. Subjects received no induction therapy and standard immunosuppression until randomization at 12-24 months post-transplant.

The table came from immunoSEQ multiplex PCR; TCRdb's copy has only in-frame clones and leaves some out. The sample holds around 6,000 clones, about 84% seen once. V lost 5 bases and J lost 8; bases outside the gene matches: 6. Germline V lookup: CDR1 MNHEY, CDR2 SVGAGI. CDR3 length equals 14 residues. The sequenced sample was CD8+ T cells from blood, obtained before liver transplant. This chain uses TRBV6-5 with TRBJ1-4; 9 nucleotides agree with TRBD1. This clonotype was sampled from a human donor who received a liver transplant. The CDR3 is CASSQGQGGEKLFF. The CDR3 nucleotides are TGTGCCAGCAGTCAGGGACAGGGAGGGGAAAAACTGTTTTTT.